This TCR beta chain was retrieved from a study of T cell responses to AZD1222 COVID-19 vaccine. Turning to the study itself: The study pooled second doses at about 4 or about 12 weeks.

Using immunoSEQ multiplex PCR, the repertoire was profiled, and TCRdb retains in-frame clones only, with some absent. Found here are approximately 160,000 clones, around 88% of them singletons; the top ten hold roughly 2%. General study points: No repertoire was sampled before or during the peak T cell response, only after it. Only a handful of AZD1222 recipients, about six in all, had baseline seropositivity. CD4 TCRs covered the whole spike, strongest at regions 160-218 and 743-854.

As regards this clone: Its specificity is not known.

V was clipped by 2 bases and J by 0 bases, with 11 bases between them. The length of the CDR3 is 16 residues. Germline V gene data show CDR1 as KGHSH and CDR2 as LQKENI. The receptor comes from an adult in good health. V and J are TRBV18 and TRBJ1-5; D call uncertain. This specimen consisted of peripheral blood, obtained on day 0 of AZD1222 vaccination. The CDR3: CASSPAGPVSNQPQHF. DNA for the CDR3: TGTGCCAGCTCACCAGCGGGCCCCGTTAGCAATCAGCCCCAGCATTTT.